The subject of this entry is one T cell receptor (beta chain). The antigen remains undetermined. Germline-derived CDR1 and CDR2 are SGHNT and YYREEE (reference sequence). This CDR3 region has 16 residues. V was shortened by 0 bases and J by 1 base, with 13 bases between the two germline ends. This specimen belongs to a study of T cell responses to AZD1222 COVID-19 vaccine. Assay: immunoSEQ multiplex PCR; the TCRdb copy retains only in-frame clones and omits some. The sample includes some 180,000 clones, 88% seen only once; the top ten take roughly 0.49%. Study findings and constraints: Of spike-specific TCRs, nearly half reportedly target regions left unmutated in variants. Repertoire sampling occurred only after the peak T cell response. It was only a handful of AZD1222 recipients who were seropositive at baseline. Possibly, clonal diversity was underestimated; donors were largely white British and included more females.

The sequence was obtained from an adult in good health. The specimen was peripheral blood, collected on day 0 of AZD1222 vaccination. The gene calls are TRBV5-4 and TRBJ1-1; weak D call: TRBD1 (6 bases). CDR3 in amino acids: CASSLGWGQTNTEAFF. DNA for the CDR3: TGTGCCAGCAGCTTGGGGTGGGGACAAACGAACACTGAAGCTTTCTTT.